The 21 T cell receptor beta chains presented below share a single source sample, sequenced in a study of blood T cells in healthy people across ages. Sample-barcoded 5' priming and a J-beta primer mix drove a second PCR of about 6 to 12 cycles. TCRdb re-called the 5' RACE reads with MiXCR, one entry per CDR3 protein. The sample has just under 750,000 distinct CDR3 sequences, 20% to 25% seen once. The sequenced material came from blood. These TCRs come from a man between 65 and 79 years old in good health.

The V gene is TRBV20-1, the J gene TRBJ2-1; 7 nucleotides match TRBD2. The last part of the DNA fits TRBJ2-7 better; the J call may be wrong. The length of the CDR3 is 13 residues. The germline V gene encodes CDR1 DFQATT and CDR2 SNEGSKA (reference sequence). In DNA, the CDR3 is TGCAGTGCTTCGCGGGGGACCACCTACGAGCAGTACTTC. As protein: CSASRGTTYEQYF.

The chain combines TRBV6-5 with TRBJ2-5, with TRBD2 matching 7 bases. Germline CDR1 MNHEY, CDR2 SVGAGI. The V gene end was trimmed by 3 bases and the J gene end by 4 bases; junction bases not matched to a gene: 8. The CDR3 sequence is 15 residues long. The CDR3 loop reads CASSYSSGGGETQYF. Written as DNA, the CDR3 is TGTGCCAGCAGTTATTCCTCGGGGGGTGGAGAGACCCAGTACTTC.

The CDR3 region is CASSLGRDIQYF. CDR3 in DNA: TGTGCCAGCAGCTTAGGCCGGGACATTCAGTACTTC. The chain has TRBV7-9 and TRBJ2-4; D is ambiguous. This CDR3 is 12 amino acids long. In germline, CDR1 is SEHNR, CDR2 FQNEAQ (reference sequence). The germline V and J ends were trimmed by 1 base and 8 bases, with 6 bases remaining between them.

The J gene is TRBJ2-3, the V gene TRBV7-2, with a weak D call TRBD2 (5 bases). The CDR3 contains 15 residues. The V gene's germline CDR1 is SGHTA and CDR2 FQGNSA. The ends were cut back, 1 base at V and 6 bases at J, with 14 bases in the middle. CDR3 sequence: CASSLGGPATDTQYF. The DNA of the CDR3 is TGTGCCAGCAGCTTAGGAGGGCCCGCCACGGATACGCAGTATTTT.

The V call is TRBV7-3, the J call TRBJ2-6, with D unclear. CDR1 and CDR2 (germline): SGHTA, FQGTGA. CDR3 length: 17 amino acids. Trimming took off 1 base at V and 0 bases at J, with 10 bases between the two ends. The CDR3 protein is CASSLRSGTSGANVLTF. CDR3 sequence (DNA): TGTGCCAGCAGCTTAAGGTCGGGCACCTCTGGGGCCAACGTCCTGACTTTC.

This CDR3 reads CASSEGVDYNEQFF. The CDR3 DNA reads TGTGCCAGCAGCGAGGGGGTTGATTACAATGAGCAGTTCTTC. The V and J genes are TRBV9 and TRBJ2-1; weak D call: TRBD1 (6 bases). The CDR3 has 14 amino acids. V was shortened by 3 bases and J by 4 bases, with 11 bases between the two germline ends. The V gene's germline CDR1 is SGDLS and CDR2 YYNGEE. The variable domain in full, completed from reference TRBV9 and TRBJ2-1, reads DSGVTQTPKHLITATGQRVTLRCSPRSGDLSVYWYQQSLDQGLQFLIQYYNGEERAKGNILERFSAQQFPDLHSELNLSSLELGDSALYFCASSEGVDYNEQFFGPGTRLTVL.

This clonotype was picked up a small number of times. The chain combines TRBV10-1 with TRBJ2-4; D call uncertain. Per germline, CDR1 WNHNN and CDR2 SYGVQD (reference sequence). V shed 0 bases and J shed 0 bases, with 9 bases lying between them. The CDR3 has 16 residues. CDR3 nucleotides: TGCGCCAGCAGTGAGTCAAGGTCGGGAGCCAAAAACATTCAGTACTTC. Protein: CASSESRSGAKNIQYF.

This clonotype was seen only a few times. V gene TRBV12-3 or TRBV12-4 combines with J gene TRBJ1-1; no definite D call. CDR3 length: 14 residues. V shed 3 bases and J shed 1 base, with 9 bases lying between them. DNA of the CDR3: TGTGCCAGCAGTTTGCGGGTCTCGAACACTGAAGCTTTCTTT. Its protein is CASSLRVSNTEAFF.

Only a few counts were recorded for this clonotype. The chain links TRBV20-1 to TRBJ2-3, with D uncertain. Trimming took off 5 bases at V and 1 base at J, with 16 bases between the two ends. The V gene's germline CDR1 is DFQATT and CDR2 SNEGSKA (reference sequence). The CDR3 consists of 15 residues. CDR3 coding DNA: TGCAGTGCTTTCCCACTTCGGACGGGCACAGATACGCAGTATTTT. This sequence encodes CSAFPLRTGTDTQYF.

The J gene is TRBJ2-7, the V gene TRBV6-1; 11 bases are shared with TRBD1. V trimming: 6 bases; J trimming: 2 bases; junction bases outside the gene matches: 3. Germline CDR1 MNHNS, CDR2 SASEGT. The CDR3 has 14 residues. CDR3 sequence reads: CASRVGQGAYEQYF. The CDR3 DNA is TGTGCCAGCAGGGTGGGACAGGGGGCCTACGAGCAGTACTTC.

This clonotype turned up a few times. The genes are TRBV7-3 and TRBJ2-3; D is unresolved. The CDR3 has 15 residues. CDR1 SGHTA and CDR2 FQGTGA come from the germline V gene. V was trimmed by 2 bases and J by 5 bases, leaving 14 bases between them. The CDR3 is CASSLHGSEGDTQYF. The CDR3 DNA reads as TGTGCCAGCAGCTTACATGGGTCTGAAGGAGATACGCAGTATTTT.

The J gene is TRBJ1-1, the V gene TRBV29-1, with TRBD1 identical over 7 bases. V lost 8 bases and J lost 4; bases outside the gene matches: 16. Germline V CDR1 and CDR2: SQVTM, ANQGSEA. This CDR3 spans 15 amino acids. CDR3 loop: CSSGGSGTAGTEAFF. The DNA for the CDR3 is TGCAGCAGTGGCGGCTCTGGGACAGCGGGCACTGAAGCTTTCTTT.

This clonotype was seen many times. The rearrangement links TRBV28 to TRBJ1-2; D might be TRBD1 (5 bases). Germline CDR1 and CDR2: MDHEN and SYDVKM. The CDR3 has 13 residues. The V end lost 8 bases, the J end lost 4 bases, and 14 bases lay between the germline ends. The CDR3 protein is CASRTRDGYGYTF. CDR3 nucleotide sequence: TGTGCCAGCCGCACTCGGGACGGCTATGGCTACACCTTC.

The rearrangement joins TRBV6-6 to TRBJ2-5, with 7 bases lining up with TRBD1. The V and J ends lost 2 bases and 6 bases, in that order; junction bases with no gene match: 9. The CDR3 is 15 amino acids. Germline assignment: CDR1 MNHNY and CDR2 SVGAGI (reference sequence). CDR3 sequence: CASSYGATGEKTQYF. The DNA of the CDR3 is TGTGCCAGCAGTTACGGGGCAACAGGGGAGAAGACCCAGTACTTC.

This chain joins TRBV6-2 or TRBV6-3 and TRBJ2-5; TRBD2 agrees at 7 bases. Unmatched junction bases numbered 5, after V lost 5 bases and J lost 5 bases. CDR3 size: 13 residues. The V gene's germline CDR1 is MNHEY and CDR2 SVGEGT. The CDR3 protein is CASSRGDPETQYF. In DNA form, the CDR3 reads TGTGCCAGCAGTCGGGGGGACCCCGAGACCCAGTACTTC.

The chain combines TRBV4-1 with TRBJ2-5; D remains unclear. The end of the DNA is better explained by TRBJ2-1, so the J call may be wrong. The CDR3 is made up of 17 amino acids. Germline CDR1 MGHRA, CDR2 YSYEKL. This CDR3 is CASSQDRLDQVLNEQFF. DNA of the CDR3: TGCGCCAGCAGCCAAGATCGGCTAGATCAAGTTTTGAATGAGCAGTTCTTC.

Points on this clonotype: It may be a read error: a sequence one base away is much more abundant. This sequence joins TRBV12-3 or TRBV12-4 and TRBJ1-5, with a tentative D call TRBD1 (5 bases). This CDR3 comprises 15 residues. CDR3 bases: TGTGCCAGCAGCCTAGGGCGGGGGGGGTTTCAGCCCCGGCATTTT. It yields the protein CASSLGRGGFQPRHF.

The chain links TRBV6-1 to TRBJ2-7; the D gene is possibly TRBD2 (5 bases). CDR3 size: 17 residues. V was pared by 4 bases and J by 5 bases, with 24 bases between. Germline CDR1 is MNHNS and CDR2 is SASEGT. This CDR3 is CASSVFPKEDFDNEQYF. CDR3 coding DNA: TGTGCCAGCAGTGTCTTCCCAAAGGAGGACTTCGACAACGAGCAGTACTTC.

This clonotype appeared a few times. The V and J genes are TRBV9 and TRBJ2-3; D unclear. Per the germline V gene, CDR1 is SGDLS and CDR2 is YYNGEE. Trimming shortened V by 3 bases and J by 1 base, and 21 bases separated the two germline ends. The CDR3 has 18 amino acids. The chain's CDR3 is CASSASTSTERGTDTQYF. DNA of the CDR3: TGTGCCAGCAGCGCAAGCACCTCGACGGAACGAGGCACAGATACGCAGTATTTT.

This clonotype has a handful of counts. The rearrangement links TRBV9 to TRBJ1-2; maybe TRBD1 (6 bases). V was pared by 4 bases and J by 4 bases, with 20 bases between. The CDR3 consists of 16 residues. CDR1 and CDR2 (germline): SGDLS, YYNGEE. DNA for the CDR3: TGTGCCAGCAGCCCGGGACATAGGTGGGGACTCTATGGCTACACCTTC. Translated, it gives CASSPGHRWGLYGYTF.

V is TRBV20-1 and J is TRBJ2-5, with 7 bases aligning to TRBD2. This CDR3 contains 17 residues. Germline V gene lookup returns CDR1 DFQATT and CDR2 SNEGSKA (reference sequence). V gave up 0 bases and J gave up 4 bases; unmatched junction bases: 14. The CDR3 spells CSARDRLREWRPETQYF. The CDR3 coding sequence is TGCAGTGCTAGAGATCGATTGCGGGAGTGGCGGCCAGAGACCCAGTACTTC.